The present TCR beta chain was sequenced within a study of blood T cells in healthy people across ages. Study results and caveats: Roughly linear declines in TCR beta diversity per million T cells occurred with age.

This clonotype has just a few counts. What it recognizes is unknown. Germline lookup yields CDR1 SQVTM and CDR2 ANQGSEA. The CDR3 covers 13 residues. V lost 2 bases to trimming and J lost 2 bases, with 9 bases between them. Combining a sample-barcoded 5' primer with a J-beta primer mix, a second PCR ran for about 6 to 11 cycles. TCRdb used MiXCR to reprocess the 5' RACE reads, holding one entry per CDR3 protein. The top ten clones hold around 0.75% of a sample with more than 1,000,000 distinct CDR3 sequences, about 23% of them seen once. The same data also contributed to another study, on T cells of mothers and their children. That work adds: Sample barcodes plus 2-4 random nucleotides came from the M1S primer.

Source material: blood. The receptor was derived from a girl aged 2-15 years in good health. V and J are TRBV29-1 and TRBJ2-5; D gene unclear. For the CDR3, the DNA is TGCAGCGTTGAATTCAGGCTACAAGAGACCCAGTACTTC. Translation: CSVEFRLQETQYF.